This is a list of T cell receptor beta chains from one sample in a study of shared clonotypes between healthy human individuals. Libraries were prepared by immunoSEQ multiplex PCR; TCRdb keeps only in-frame clonotypes and omits some of them. Of millions of clones in the sample, over 85% were seen once. The source material was naive CD4+ T cells sorted from blood. The receptors originated from a man aged 18-30 years in good health. Both conserved end residues are part of each CDR3. D genes are given only for firm matches. Only part of the rows carry a size: once, few, many, or a class if the clone is expanded.

D gene,J gene,V gene,clone size,CDR3 protein,CDR3 DNA
-,TRBJ2-2,TRBV5-1,-,CASSLGTYGGELFF,TGCGCCAGCAGCTTGGGGACCTATGGCGGGGAGCTGTTTTTT
TRBD1,TRBJ1-5,TRBV19,-,CASSIGQGDQPQHF,TGTGCCAGTAGTATAGGACAGGGGGATCAGCCCCAGCATTTT
TRBD2,TRBJ2-5,TRBV5-4,-,CASSLVGAGGQETQYF,TGTGCCAGCAGCTTGGTCGGAGCGGGGGGGCAGGAGACCCAGTACTTC
-,TRBJ2-1,TRBV10-3,-,CAISAPIGEQFF,TGTGCCATCAGTGCCCCAATCGGTGAGCAGTTCTTC
-,TRBJ2-1,TRBV5-1,-,CASSLGRTDYNEQFF,TGCGCCAGCAGCTTGGGTCGGACAGACTACAATGAGCAGTTCTTC
-,TRBJ1-4,TRBV4-1,-,CASSQGSGGRAANEKLFF,TGCGCCAGCAGCCAAGGTTCGGGGGGGCGGGCGGCTAATGAAAAACTGTTTTTT
-,TRBJ1-2,TRBV30,-,CAWSVSDPYTF,TGTGCCTGGAGTGTTAGTGATCCCTACACCTTC
TRBD1,TRBJ1-2,TRBV19,-,CASRHPQGVYGYTF,TGTGCCAGTAGACATCCGCAGGGGGTCTATGGCTACACCTTC
TRBD1,TRBJ1-6,TRBV19,-,CASRVEQGRHSPLHF,TGTGCCAGTAGAGTCGAACAGGGGCGACATTCACCCCTCCACTTT
TRBD1,TRBJ1-5,TRBV7-2,-,CASSWDSVVEQPQHF,TGTGCCAGCAGCTGGGACAGCGTTGTAGAACAGCCCCAGCATTTT
TRBD2,TRBJ2-1,TRBV9,-,CASSVGSGGYNEQFF,TGTGCCAGCAGCGTAGGTAGCGGGGGCTACAATGAGCAGTTCTTC
-,TRBJ2-1,TRBV7-2,-,CASSLRAPGNEQFF,TGTGCCAGCAGCTTGCGGGCACCAGGGAATGAGCAGTTCTTC
-,TRBJ1-3,TRBV9,-,CASSRLFGSGNTIYF,TGTGCCAGCAGCCGACTTTTTGGCTCTGGAAACACCATATATTTT
-,TRBJ2-3,TRBV28,-,CATRVGNTDTQYF,TGTGCCACCAGAGTAGGGAACACAGATACGCAGTATTTT
TRBD1,TRBJ1-4,TRBV5-1,-,CASSPTGGTNEKLFF,TGCGCCAGCAGTCCGACAGGGGGCACTAATGAAAAACTGTTTTTT
TRBD1,TRBJ1-1,TRBV28,-,CASREGTGYLNTEAFF,TGTGCCAGCAGGGAAGGGACAGGGTATTTGAACACTGAAGCTTTCTTT
TRBD1,TRBJ2-2,TRBV19,-,CASSSSGTGGAGDTGELFF,TGTGCCAGTAGTTCATCCGGGACAGGGGGCGCTGGGGACACCGGGGAGCTGTTTTTT
TRBD1,TRBJ2-3,TRBV5-1,once,CASGTGQGTQYF,TGCGCCAGCGGCACAGGACAGGGAACACAGTATTTT
TRBD1,TRBJ2-7,TRBV27,-,CASSSQGQGSYEQYF,TGTGCCAGCAGCTCCCAGGGACAGGGATCCTACGAGCAGTACTTC
-,TRBJ1-6,TRBV18,-,CASSPQGPPSPLHF,TGTGCCAGCTCACCCCAGGGCCCGCCCTCACCCCTCCACTTT
TRBD1,TRBJ2-4,TRBV19,-,CASSGTGGVNIQYF,TGTGCCTCATCCGGGACAGGGGGCGTAAACATTCAGTACTTC
-,TRBJ2-7,TRBV6-5,-,CASSYRRGYEQYF,TGTGCCAGCAGTTACCGAAGGGGTTACGAGCAGTACTTC
-,TRBJ2-7,TRBV6-5,-,CASSPGASSYEQYF,TGTGCCAGCAGCCCCGGCGCGAGCTCCTACGAGCAGTACTTC
TRBD1,TRBJ1-1,TRBV6-5,-,CASAGWDRVKVEAFF,TGTGCCAGCGCAGGGTGGGACAGGGTTAAAGTTGAAGCTTTCTTT
-,TRBJ2-3,TRBV28,-,CASSFDGISTDTQYF,TGTGCCAGCAGCTTCGACGGGATAAGCACAGATACGCAGTATTTT
-,TRBJ2-3,TRBV2,-,CASSGASARTSTDTQYF,TGTGCCAGCAGTGGGGCTAGCGCGAGGACTAGCACAGATACGCAGTATTTT
TRBD2,TRBJ2-7,TRBV10-3,few,CAIRGTSGGVSYEQYF,TGTGCCATCAGGGGGACTAGCGGGGGCGTCTCCTACGAGCAGTACTTC
-,TRBJ2-7,TRBV19,-,CASSIRLGSYEQYF,TGTGCCAGTAGTATCAGGTTGGGCTCCTACGAGCAGTACTTC
TRBD2,TRBJ2-5,TRBV27,-,CASQTSGRGGLGQETQYF,TGTGCCAGCCAGACTAGCGGGAGAGGTGGTTTGGGCCAAGAGACCCAGTACTTC
TRBD1,TRBJ1-2,TRBV6-5,-,CASSYRTGANYGYTF,TGTGCCAGCAGTTATAGGACAGGGGCTAACTATGGCTACACCTTC
TRBD2,TRBJ2-5,TRBV5-1,-,CASSLAATSGGFQETQYF,TGCGCCAGCAGCTTGGCCGCGACTAGCGGGGGGTTCCAAGAGACCCAGTACTTC
-,TRBJ1-6,TRBV9,-,CASSVEGGLSLSYNSPLHF,TGTGCCAGCAGCGTAGAGGGGGGGCTCTCTCTCTCCTATAATTCACCCCTCCACTTT
TRBD1,TRBJ1-6,TRBV2,-,CASSEVTGGPRSPLHF,TGTGCCAGCAGTGAAGTAACAGGGGGCCCCCGGTCACCCCTCCACTTT
TRBD2,TRBJ2-1,TRBV6-5,-,CASSYSSSGNNEQFF,TGTGCCAGCAGTTACAGTAGCAGCGGGAACAATGAGCAGTTCTTC
-,TRBJ2-1,TRBV18,-,CASSPAALGALVNEQFF,TGTGCCAGCTCACCAGCAGCCCTAGGGGCCCTAGTGAATGAGCAGTTCTTC
-,TRBJ1-5,TRBV30,-,CAWSGVQVSNFGQPQHF,TGTGCCTGGAGTGGGGTACAGGTTTCAAATTTTGGTCAGCCCCAGCATTTT
TRBD2,TRBJ2-5,TRBV30,-,CAWSLTSGSGETQYF,TGTGCCTGGAGTCTGACTAGCGGGTCTGGGGAGACCCAGTACTTC
TRBD1,TRBJ2-5,TRBV5-1,-,CASRRETGEETQYF,TGCGCCAGCAGGAGGGAGACAGGGGAAGAGACCCAGTACTTC
-,TRBJ1-4,TRBV6-5,few,CASRMVSRLREKLFF,TGTGCCAGCCGAATGGTAAGTAGGTTACGGGAAAAACTGTTTTTT
-,TRBJ2-2,TRBV7-3,-,CASSLGRGTGELFF,TGTGCCAGCAGCTTAGGGAGAGGAACCGGGGAGCTGTTTTTT
-,TRBJ1-1,TRBV19,-,CASQGAALLNTEAFF,TGTGCCAGTCAAGGGGCGGCCCTCCTGAACACTGAAGCTTTCTTT
TRBD1,TRBJ1-1,TRBV12-5,-,CASGLVVDRGIGEAFF,TGTGCTAGTGGTTTGGTAGTAGACAGGGGAATAGGTGAAGCTTTCTTT
TRBD1,TRBJ1-5,TRBV19,-,CASSNWDRVDSNQPQHF,TGTGCCAGTAGCAACTGGGACAGGGTTGATAGCAATCAGCCCCAGCATTTT
-,TRBJ2-1,TRBV6-1,once,CASSDWGWSEQFF,TGTGCCAGCAGTGATTGGGGGTGGAGTGAGCAGTTCTTC
-,TRBJ2-1,TRBV18,-,CASSPSRGRNEQFF,TGTGCCAGCTCACCGAGTAGGGGAAGGAATGAGCAGTTCTTC
-,TRBJ2-7,TRBV7-2,-,CASREAASYEQYF,TGTGCCAGCAGGGAAGCGGCCTCCTACGAGCAGTACTTC
-,TRBJ1-4,TRBV30,once,CAWSPGNYEKLFF,TGTGCCTGGAGCCCGGGTAATTATGAAAAACTGTTTTTT
TRBD2,TRBJ2-4,TRBV25-1,-,CASSEWSGTENIQYF,TGTGCCAGCAGTGAATGGAGCGGGACCGAAAACATTCAGTACTTC
TRBD2,TRBJ2-1,TRBV9,-,CASSVELAGSNEQFF,TGTGCCAGCAGCGTAGAACTAGCGGGCTCTAATGAGCAGTTCTTC
TRBD1,TRBJ1-1,TRBV6-1,-,CASSSRTGNTEAFF,TGTGCCAGCAGTTCCCGGACAGGGAACACTGAAGCTTTCTTT